This TCR beta chain was observed in a study of cytomegalovirus exposure and HLA in healthy donors. A few counts support this clone. Its antigen is currently unknown. CDR3 size: 11 residues. V was clipped by 1 base and J by 11 bases; unmatched bases: 0. CDR1 SGHNT and CDR2 YYREEE come from the germline V gene (reference sequence). In the PCR, 60 Vbeta and 13 Jbeta primers were used. The assay was immunoSEQ multiplex PCR, and TCRdb's table has in-frame clones only and misses some. The sample carries around 70,000 clones, about 78% recorded once. Whole-study findings and limits: There were some V segments, including TRBV6-2 and TRBV6-3, excluded as indistinguishable.

This chain connects TRBV5-4 to TRBJ1-3, with TRBD1 matching over 7 bases. This sequence originates from a woman aged 35 to 49 in good health and CMV-seropositive. Sequencing was done on a sample of PBMCs. The CDR3 loop reads CASSLRGPIYF. As DNA, the CDR3 is TGTGCCAGCAGCTTGAGGGGGCCCATATATTTT.